The 32 T cell receptor beta chains listed next were all sequenced from one sample in a study of tumour-infiltrating T cells in Burkitt lymphoma. Clones were sequenced by immunoSEQ multiplex PCR, and TCRdb holds only the in-frame ones, with some missing. The profile shows approximately 5,500 clones, roughly a sixth of them singletons. Sequences were obtained from tumor tissue. The source is a human donor with diffuse large B-cell lymphoma.

The chain joins TRBV21-1 to TRBJ2-7; the table's D call, TRBD1, was not checked against the DNA. TRBV21-1 is a pseudogene. This CDR3 is 12 amino acids long. CDR3 in DNA: TGTGCCGTTCACAGGGAGCGGTACGAGCAGTACTTC. It encodes CAVHRERYEQYF.

The chain is built from TRBV9 and TRBJ2-5, with 9 positions matching TRBD1. The CDR3 runs 14 residues. The germline CDR1 and CDR2 sequences are SGDLS and YYNGEE. V shed 4 bases and J 5 bases; nucleotides not matched to a gene: 6. This CDR3 is CASSSGQGLETQYF. Written as DNA, the CDR3 is TGTGCCAGCAGCTCGGGACAGGGCTTGGAGACCCAGTACTTC.

A few counts support this clone. The chain employs TRBV25-1 and TRBJ2-5; D could derive from TRBD1 or TRBD2 (5 bases each). V was pared by 4 bases and J by 5 bases, with 17 bases between. Germline V CDR1 and CDR2: MGHDK, SYGVNS. The CDR3 extends over 15 amino acids. CDR3 sequence: CASSVGTAGQETQYF. In nucleotides, the CDR3 is TGTGCCAGCAGTGTAGGGACCGCAGGGCAGGAGACCCAGTACTTC. Drawing the rest from reference TRBV25-1 and TRBJ2-5, the complete variable domain is EADIYQTPRYLVIGTGKKITLECSQTMGHDKMYWYQQDPGMELHLIHYSYGVNSTEKGDLSSESTVSRIRTEHFPLTLESARPSHTSQYLCASSVGTAGQETQYFGPGTRLLVL.

This chain joins TRBV27 and TRBJ2-7; 9 bases are shared with TRBD2. V shed 3 bases and J 2 bases; nucleotides not matched to a gene: 5. Germline V gene data show CDR1 as MNHEY and CDR2 as SMNVEV (reference sequence). The CDR3 spans 15 residues. This chain's CDR3 is CASSFQSGRTYEQYF. The CDR3 bases are TGTGCCAGCAGTTTTCAGAGCGGGAGGACCTACGAGCAGTACTTC.

This sequence joins TRBV15 and TRBJ2-3, with D perhaps TRBD2 (6 bases). The germline V gene encodes CDR1 LNHNV and CDR2 YYDKDF (reference sequence). CDR3 length: 16 amino acids. The V and J ends lost 1 base and 1 base respectively, with 12 bases between them. CDR3 coding DNA: TGTGCCACCAGCAGAGGTCCGGGGGTAGGCACAGATACGCAGTATTTT. Its translation: CATSRGPGVGTDTQYF.

This chain joins TRBV7-3 and TRBJ1-1; D is uncertain. CDR3 length: 13 residues. The V end was cut by 4 bases, the J end by 4 bases, with 10 bases between. Germline CDR1 reads SGHTA; CDR2 reads FQGTGA. The CDR3 DNA reads TGTGCCAGCAGCTCCCGCCGAGGCACTGAAGCTTTCTTT. Translation: CASSSRRGTEAFF. The variable domain in full, completed from reference TRBV7-3 and TRBJ1-1, reads GAGVSQTPSNKVTEKGKYVELRCDPISGHTALYWYRQSLGQGPEFLIYFQGTGAADDSGLPNDRFFAVRPEGSVSTLKIQRTERGDSAVYLCASSSRRGTEAFFGQGTRLTVV.

This clone was observed a few times. The V and J genes are TRBV6-6 and TRBJ1-2; 7 nucleotides line up with TRBD1. V lost 6 bases to trimming and J lost 8 bases; unmatched junction nucleotides: 9. In germline, CDR1 is MNHNY, CDR2 SVGAGI (reference sequence). This CDR3 spans 13 amino acids. The CDR3: CASSPATGKGYTF. In nucleotides, the CDR3 is TGTGCCAGCAGCCCGGCGACAGGGAAGGGCTACACCTTC.

This clone was counted a few times. V gene TRBV30 combines with J gene TRBJ1-2, with no clear D. Trimming pared 1 base from V and 6 bases from J, leaving 15 bases between. Germline CDR1 and CDR2: GTSNPN and SVGIG (reference sequence). CDR3 size: 14 residues. The CDR3: CAWSGLRGWDGYTF. The DNA for the CDR3 is TGTGCCTGGAGTGGGCTTCGCGGGTGGGATGGCTACACCTTC.

The J gene is TRBJ1-5, the V gene TRBV7-6, with a weak D call TRBD1 (5 bases). Between the trimmed V and J ends, which lost 2 bases and 7 bases, there was a span of 15 bases. Germline CDR1 reads SGHVS; CDR2 reads FNYEAQ. The CDR3 loop spans 15 amino acids. The CDR3 sequence is CASSLRLGAGQPQHF. The DNA for the CDR3 is TGTGCCAGCAGCTTAAGACTCGGGGCCGGGCAGCCCCAGCATTTT.

There are a few counts of this clone. The rearrangement links TRBV9 to TRBJ2-1, with 7 bases that match TRBD2. Germline values: CDR1 SGDLS, CDR2 YYNGEE. V dropped 4 bases and J dropped 5; count of bases not matched to a gene: 9. The CDR3 extends over 15 amino acids. The CDR3 region is CASSLWGGTNNEQFF. CDR3 coding DNA: TGTGCCAGCAGCCTCTGGGGTGGGACTAACAATGAGCAGTTCTTC.

The rearrangement uses TRBV27 and TRBJ2-2; 7 bases line up with TRBD1. The V gene end was trimmed by 2 bases and the J gene end by 4 bases; junction bases not matched to a gene: 4. Germline V gene sequence: CDR1 MNHEY, CDR2 SMNVEV (reference sequence). The CDR3 runs to 15 residues. CDR3 bases: TGTGCCAGCAGTTTAAGGGGGCAGGTCACCGGGGAGCTGTTTTTT. Protein: CASSLRGQVTGELFF.

This clone was seen a few times. V usage is TRBV4-1 and J usage is TRBJ1-4; 8 positions agree with TRBD1. J lost 5 bases, V lost 1 base, and 9 bases had no gene match. This CDR3 is 17 amino acids long. Germline loops: CDR1 MGHRA, CDR2 YSYEKL. Written as DNA, the CDR3 is TGCGCCAGCAGCCAAGGGTATCGCAGGGGGCCAAATGAAAAACTGTTTTTT. Residues: CASSQGYRRGPNEKLFF.

The chain is built from TRBV2 and TRBJ2-3, with 7 bases matching TRBD2. The CDR3 spans 11 residues. V was pared by 8 bases and J by 4 bases, with 0 bases of the junction left unmatched. Germline CDR1 is SNHLY and CDR2 is FYNNEI. CDR3 loop: CASGRADTQYF. The CDR3 DNA is TGTGCCAGCGGGAGGGCAGATACGCAGTATTTT.

The J gene is TRBJ2-7, the V gene TRBV10-2, with unresolved D. This CDR3 has 12 amino acids. The V gene's germline CDR1 is WSHSY and CDR2 SAAADI. Trimming stripped 0 bases from V and 5 bases from J, with 5 bases between. The CDR3 protein is CASSESYHEQYF. For the CDR3, the DNA is TGCGCCAGCAGTGAGTCCTACCACGAGCAGTACTTC.

This clone has more than one count but fewer than ten. The gene calls are TRBV19 and TRBJ1-1; TRBD1 matches 8 bases. Per germline, CDR1 LNHDA and CDR2 SQIVND (reference sequence). After removal of 6 bases from V and 3 bases from J, the junction contained 3 bases not matched to a gene. The CDR3 runs to 13 residues. The CDR3 protein is CASSMTGDTEAFF. The CDR3 DNA reads TGTGCCAGTAGCATGACAGGGGACACTGAAGCTTTCTTT. The full variable domain, its missing parts supplied by reference TRBV19 and TRBJ1-1, is DGGITQSPKYLFRKEGQNVTLSCEQNLNHDAMYWYRQDPGQGLRLIYYSQIVNDFQKGDIAEGYSVSREKKESFPLTVTSAQKNPTAFYLCASSMTGDTEAFFGQGTRLTVV.

The CDR3 protein is CASSPGLAGTGELFF. In nucleotides, the CDR3 is TGTGCCAGCAGCCCCGGACTAGCGGGCACCGGGGAGCTGTTTTTT. The chain recombines TRBV9 with TRBJ2-2, with TRBD2 matching 11 bases. Per the germline V gene, CDR1 is SGDLS and CDR2 is YYNGEE. The CDR3 loop spans 15 amino acids. V was clipped by 4 bases and J by 4 bases; unmatched bases: 3.

The rearrangement joins TRBV25-1 to TRBJ1-2, with D possibly matching TRBD1 (5 bases). The CDR3 is 15 amino acids. Germline V CDR1 and CDR2: MGHDK, SYGVNS. Deletions cut 7 bases from V and 0 bases from J, with 15 bases between. The CDR3 reads CASTPRGGSNYGYTF. CDR3 bases: TGTGCCAGCACCCCCCGGGGGGGGTCTAACTATGGCTACACCTTC.

This clone was detected only a few times. CDR3 nucleotide sequence: TGCAGCGTTGATGCAGGGAGAGAGACCCAGTACTTC. Encoded protein: CSVDAGRETQYF. The chain is built from TRBV29-1 and TRBJ2-5; D is possibly TRBD1 or TRBD2 (5 bases each). Deletions cut 3 bases from V and 4 bases from J, with 9 bases between. Germline V gene sequence: CDR1 SQVTM, CDR2 ANQGSEA. The CDR3 is 12 amino acids.

This clone was observed a handful of times. The chain employs TRBV18 and TRBJ1-1; D gene uncertain. V lost 2 bases and J 1 base, leaving 5 bases between the germline ends. This CDR3 is 13 amino acids long. From germline, CDR1 is KGHSH and CDR2 LQKENI. CDR3 sequence: CASSPSKNTEAFF. In DNA form, the CDR3 reads TGTGCCAGCTCACCAAGTAAGAACACTGAAGCTTTCTTT.

The chain is built from TRBV7-7 and TRBJ2-1; TRBD2 matches at 14 bases. This CDR3 spans 15 amino acids. Germline lookup yields CDR1 SSHAT and CDR2 FNYEAQ (reference sequence). Trimming at V came to 5 bases and at J to 7 bases, leaving 4 bases not matched to a gene. The CDR3 DNA follows: TGTGCCAGCAGCCGACTAGCGGGAGGGGGAAATGAGCAGTTCTTC. As protein: CASSRLAGGGNEQFF.

This clone was detected only a few times. Here the CDR3 reads CATSRGGSSEQFF. CDR3 coding DNA: TGTGCCACCAGCAGAGGGGGGAGTTCTGAGCAGTTCTTC. The chain is built from TRBV15 and TRBJ2-1; TRBD1 or TRBD2 may be the D gene (5 bases each). Trimming cost V 1 base and J 9 bases, with 10 bases left between them. The CDR3 spans 13 residues. Germline V gene lookup returns CDR1 LNHNV and CDR2 YYDKDF (reference sequence).

In this sample, this clone turned up a few times. The rearrangement uses TRBV28 and TRBJ1-1; tentative D call: TRBD1 (5 bases). V shed 0 bases and J shed 4 bases, with 12 bases lying between them. This CDR3 region has 15 residues. Germline CDR1 and CDR2: MDHEN and SYDVKM. The chain's CDR3 is CASSLWAGGSTEAFF. CDR3 DNA: TGTGCCAGCAGTTTATGGGCGGGGGGGTCCACTGAAGCTTTCTTT.

This clone turned up a few times. The chain recombines TRBV28 with TRBJ2-5; maybe TRBD2 (5 bases). CDR3 length equals 14 residues. CDR1 is MDHEN and CDR2 is SYDVKM in the germline V gene. V gave up 6 bases and J gave up 1 base, with 12 bases separating them. In DNA, the CDR3 is TGTGCCAGCAGACGACTACTCTCCCAAGAGACCCAGTACTTC. It specifies CASRRLLSQETQYF.

The chain couples TRBV5-6 to TRBJ2-3; 14 bases are a match to TRBD2. The CDR3 length is 16 residues. V lost 0 bases and J lost 4; bases outside the gene matches: 1. Germline V gene data show CDR1 as SGHDT and CDR2 as YYEEEE. CDR3 residues: CASSLGLAGGADTQYF. The CDR3 DNA is TGTGCCAGCAGCTTGGGACTAGCGGGAGGGGCAGATACGCAGTATTTT.

V usage is TRBV4-1 and J usage is TRBJ2-1; D gene uncertain. This CDR3 is built from 15 residues. Trimming took 0 bases from V and 10 from J, leaving 16 bases between them. Looked up from germline, CDR1 is MGHRA and CDR2 is YSYEKL. The CDR3 sequence is CASSQDESLPREQFF. In DNA, the CDR3 is TGCGCCAGCAGCCAAGACGAGTCCCTACCTAGGGAGCAGTTCTTC.

CDR3 protein: CASSPVGGNTEAFF. The CDR3, as DNA: TGCGCCAGCAGCCCCGTCGGAGGGAACACTGAAGCTTTCTTT. The chain links TRBV5-1 to TRBJ1-1; D is uncertain. The CDR3 spans 14 residues. Germline V gives CDR1 SGHRS, CDR2 YFSETQ. V gave up 4 bases and J gave up 1 base, with 11 bases separating them.

This clone was recorded a few times. This chain links TRBV4-1 with TRBJ2-2; D perhaps matches TRBD1 (5 bases). Germline V gene sequence: CDR1 MGHRA, CDR2 YSYEKL. Trimming shortened V by 0 bases and J by 8 bases, and 16 bases separated the two germline ends. The length of the CDR3 is 16 residues. The CDR3 sequence: CASSQDPSRVRGELFF. DNA for the CDR3: TGCGCCAGCAGCCAAGACCCGAGCAGGGTTAGGGGGGAGCTGTTTTTT.

The chain employs TRBV6-1 and TRBJ1-1; no clear D. V lost 6 bases and J lost 0, with 14 bases in between. The CDR3 runs to 15 residues. The V gene's germline CDR1 is MNHNS and CDR2 SASEGT. In DNA form, the CDR3 reads TGTGCCAGCAGAGTACAAGATCTGGTGAACACTGAAGCTTTCTTT. Protein sequence: CASRVQDLVNTEAFF.

In regard to this clone: In the same sample, other DNA sequences code for this CDR3. The chain couples TRBV7-9 to TRBJ2-1; 8 bases align to TRBD2. Germline lookup yields CDR1 SEHNR and CDR2 FQNEAQ (reference sequence). The J segment lost 4 bases and the V segment lost 1 base, leaving 6 bases of the junction unmatched. CDR3 length: 16 residues. The CDR3 sequence is CASSLVGSGAYNEQFF. The CDR3 nucleotides are TGTGCCAGCAGCTTAGTAGGTAGCGGGGCTTACAATGAGCAGTTCTTC.

The V call is TRBV7-9, the J call TRBJ1-2; 8 bases align to TRBD1. Germline loops: CDR1 SEHNR, CDR2 FQNEAQ (reference sequence). The CDR3 loop spans 17 amino acids. V dropped 4 bases and J dropped 1; count of bases not matched to a gene: 11. The CDR3 is CASSSTPGQVLNYGYTF. In DNA form, the CDR3 reads TGTGCCAGCAGCTCCACCCCGGGACAGGTGCTTAACTATGGCTACACCTTC.

The genes are TRBV5-1 and TRBJ1-1; the D is unclear. In germline, CDR1 is SGHRS, CDR2 YFSETQ. Between the trimmed V and J ends, which lost 2 bases and 4 bases, there was a span of 9 bases. The CDR3 sequence is 13 residues long. CDR3 sequence: CASSLELTTEAFF. The CDR3 DNA reads TGCGCCAGCAGCTTAGAATTAACCACTGAAGCTTTCTTT.

A few counts support this clone. The chain is built from TRBV5-4 and TRBJ1-2; TRBD1 matches at 12 bases. Trimming at V came to 4 bases and at J to 0 bases, leaving 7 bases not matched to a gene. The CDR3 runs 17 residues. Germline lookup yields CDR1 SGHNT and CDR2 YYREEE (reference sequence). CDR3 sequence reads: CASSAGQGAQANYGYTF. CDR3 bases: TGTGCCAGCAGCGCGGGACAGGGGGCCCAAGCTAACTATGGCTACACCTTC.